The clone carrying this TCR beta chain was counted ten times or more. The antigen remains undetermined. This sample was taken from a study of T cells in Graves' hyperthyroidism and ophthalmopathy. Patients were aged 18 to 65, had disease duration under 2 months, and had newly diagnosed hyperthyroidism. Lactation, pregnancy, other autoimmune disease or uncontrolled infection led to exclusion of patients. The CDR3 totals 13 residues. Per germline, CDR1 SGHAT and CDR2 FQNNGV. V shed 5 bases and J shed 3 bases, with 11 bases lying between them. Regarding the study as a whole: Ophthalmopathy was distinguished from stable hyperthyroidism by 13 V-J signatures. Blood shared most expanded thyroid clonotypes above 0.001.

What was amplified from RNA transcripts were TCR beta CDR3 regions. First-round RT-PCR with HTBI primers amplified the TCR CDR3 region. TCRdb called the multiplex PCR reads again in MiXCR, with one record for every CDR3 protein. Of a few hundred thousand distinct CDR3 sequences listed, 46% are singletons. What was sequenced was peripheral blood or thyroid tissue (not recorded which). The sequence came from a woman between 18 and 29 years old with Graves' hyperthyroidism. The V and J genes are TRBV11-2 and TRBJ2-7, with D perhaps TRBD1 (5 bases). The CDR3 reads CASSVPGHYEQYF. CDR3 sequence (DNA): TGTGCCAGCAGCGTCCCCGGACACTACGAGCAGTACTTC.